This TCR beta chain appears in the sequencing data of a study of blood T cell repertoires in COVID-19. About the study: Donors in the United States, Italy and Spain gave samples during acute or convalescent COVID-19. Nucleic acid was either cDNA or gDNA, and it came from T cells, B-cell-depleted T cells, or PBMCs.

V was pared by 0 bases and J by 2 bases, with 9 bases between. Per the germline V gene, CDR1 is SGHTA and CDR2 is FQGNSA. This CDR3 contains 15 residues. Per the original methods: Reference gene primer amplification yielded estimated nucleated cell counts. Method: immunoSEQ multiplex PCR; TCRdb's copy keeps in-frame clones and lacks some. V and J calls and clone size are those listed in that table; D and trimming were worked out from the DNA. Of around 130,000 clones detected, roughly 71% appear once; the ten largest clones hold around 18%. The TCR was taken from a man older than 75 with acute or convalescent COVID-19. The genes are TRBV7-2 and TRBJ2-3; a weak D match, TRBD2 (6 bases). Sample: peripheral blood. The CDR3 bases are TGTGCCAGCAGCTTAGCGGGGGGACCCACAGATACGCAGTATTTT. Translation gives CASSLAGGPTDTQYF.